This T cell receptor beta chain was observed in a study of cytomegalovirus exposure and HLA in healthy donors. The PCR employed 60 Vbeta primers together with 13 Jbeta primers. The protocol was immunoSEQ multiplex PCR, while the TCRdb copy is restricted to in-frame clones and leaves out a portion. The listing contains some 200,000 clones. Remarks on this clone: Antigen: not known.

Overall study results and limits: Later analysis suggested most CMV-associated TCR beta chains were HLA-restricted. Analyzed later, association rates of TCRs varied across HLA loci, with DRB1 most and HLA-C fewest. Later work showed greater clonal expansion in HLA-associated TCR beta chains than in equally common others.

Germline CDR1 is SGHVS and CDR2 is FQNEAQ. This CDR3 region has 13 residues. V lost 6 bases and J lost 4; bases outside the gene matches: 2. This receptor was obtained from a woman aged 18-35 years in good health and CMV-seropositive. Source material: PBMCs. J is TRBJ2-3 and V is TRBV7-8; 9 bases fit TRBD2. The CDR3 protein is CASRIAGADTQYF. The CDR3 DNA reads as TGTGCCAGCAGAATAGCGGGGGCAGATACGCAGTATTTT.